This T cell receptor beta chain was recorded in a study of CD8 T cells in ankylosing spondylitis. With respect to this clonotype: No antigen is known for it.

As the method for making TCR beta libraries, quantitative 5'-RACE with molecular barcodes was used. TCRdb re-called the 5' RACE reads through MiXCR, storing one row per CDR3 protein. The top ten hold approximately 33% of the sample, which has 230,000 or so distinct CDR3 sequences, about 18% seen once. This CDR3 is built from 13 residues. V gave up 7 bases and J gave up 12 bases, with 19 bases separating them. Broader study findings: Disease-associated clones were reportedly significantly overrepresented in matched ankylosing spondylitis synovial fluid. What appeared characteristic of ankylosing spondylitis blood was a TCR beta motif of 7 or 8 highly homologous variants. Both synovial fluid and blood in reactive arthritis had previously been reported to carry some motif variants.

The TCR was taken from a male donor with ankylosing spondylitis or in good health (not recorded which). Specimen: blood, either unsorted or a sorted T cell fraction (not recorded which). The chain has TRBV12-3 or TRBV12-4 and TRBJ2-1, with D tentatively TRBD1 or TRBD2 (6 bases each). CDR3 nucleotide sequence: TGTGCCAGCATTCCTTCGGGGGCAAATAGGCAGTTCTTC. Encoded protein: CASIPSGANRQFF.